The clone carrying this TCR beta chain was picked up a small number of times. These data come from a study of blood T cell repertoires in COVID-19. Whole-study context: Sites in the United States, Italy and Spain provided acute and convalescent COVID-19 samples. Nucleic acid was either cDNA or gDNA, and it came from T cells, B-cell-depleted T cells, or PBMCs.

With 1 base removed from V and 6 bases from J, the gap between germline ends came to 7 bases. Germline V gene lookup returns CDR1 MDHEN and CDR2 SYDVKM. The CDR3 contains 14 residues. Patients of the Seattle cohort, enrolled during active infection, were followed longitudinally. Original analysis: Reference gene primers were amplified, and this amplification served to estimate nucleated cell counts. Clones were read by immunoSEQ multiplex PCR, and TCRdb kept only the in-frame ones, dropping some. V, J and clone size are those of that table, while D and trimming were read from the DNA. Of some 160,000 clones detected, more than 75% appear once; the ten largest clones hold 10%.

This chain joins TRBV28 and TRBJ1-6; no clear D gene. The sample consisted of peripheral blood. This TCR was sampled from a woman in her 70s with COVID-19, enrolled during active disease. The CDR3 loop is CASSLYNSNSPLHF. In nucleotides, the CDR3 is TGTGCCAGCAGTTTATATAACAGTAATTCACCCCTCCACTTT. The whole variable domain, remainder taken from reference TRBV28 and TRBJ1-6, is DVKVTQSSRYLVKRTGEKVFLECVQDMDHENMFWYRQDPGLGLRLIYFSYDVKMKEKGDIPEGYSVSREKKERFSLILESASTNQTSMYLCASSLYNSNSPLHFGNGTRLTVT.